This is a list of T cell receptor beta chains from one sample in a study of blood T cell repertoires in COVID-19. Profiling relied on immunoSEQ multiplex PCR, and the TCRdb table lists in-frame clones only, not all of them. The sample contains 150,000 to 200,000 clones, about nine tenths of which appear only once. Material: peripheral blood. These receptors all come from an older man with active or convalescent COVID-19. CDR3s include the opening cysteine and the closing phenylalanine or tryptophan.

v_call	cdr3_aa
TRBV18	CASSPLPGGALEELFF
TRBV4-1	CASSQERLAGVGTGELFF
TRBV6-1	CASSENVRVAQHF
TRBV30	CAWSVSENIQYF
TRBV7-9	CASSYQGNEAFF
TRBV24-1	CATSESGRGYEQYF
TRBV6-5	CASSYSWAAQETQYF
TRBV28	CASSLTNRSPLHF
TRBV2	CASSSGTGGNKNIQYF
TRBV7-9	CASSSLVAGRHEQYF
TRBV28	CASSPSRGRGPQHF
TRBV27	CASRARDRGATSTDTQYF
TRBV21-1	CASRQGAASGANVLTF
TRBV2	CASTQGLGTGELFF
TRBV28	CASSLSGGYTEAFF
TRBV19	CASSRTGLREQYF
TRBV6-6	CASTLNPGLEGQYF
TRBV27	CASRFLDQGGNQPQHF
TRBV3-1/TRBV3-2	CASSLDSEAFF
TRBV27	CASSSVIWSGEQYF
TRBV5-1	CASSLAGQNTGELFF
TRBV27	CASSWGTGNGEQYF
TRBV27	CASSRTGQGEGYGYTF
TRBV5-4	CASSPQGAASGNTIYF
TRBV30	CAWTGGNTEAFF
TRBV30	CAWTKGLGTEAFF
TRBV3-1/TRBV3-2	CASSQGTSPRATTSYEQYF
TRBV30	CACTTKPGQPIHEYF
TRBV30	CAWSRDRGRGVNTEAFF
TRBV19	CASSRSQGAGQPQHF
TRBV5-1	CASSWPGTGGKNEQFF
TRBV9	CASSAGQSSNQPQHF
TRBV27	CASAPLAGSYEQYF
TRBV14	CASSQESQNRIDEQFF
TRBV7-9	CASSLSRTGGDEQYF
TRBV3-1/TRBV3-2	CASSQLLPSGTSVNEQFF
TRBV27	CASRYTAGNQPQHF
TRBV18	CASSPSRGDTQYF
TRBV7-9	CASSSTADRPNEQFF
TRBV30	CAWSSNGGAQYF
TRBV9	CASSRTGTGSNQPQHF
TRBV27	CASSLTRGTNEKLFF
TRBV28	CASSLGGQGASAFF
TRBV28	CASSPRQAVFSTDTQYF
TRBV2	CASGESLTGIQPQHF
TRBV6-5	CASRPGGERGYTF
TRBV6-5	CASSYTDRNTEAFF
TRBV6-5	CASTVLAGTYEQYF
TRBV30	CAWSAGERTTGELFF
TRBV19	CASQHEGSAGNTIYF
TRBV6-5	CASTQGNSPLHF
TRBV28	CATLDRISGNTIYF
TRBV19	CASSPSSNTGELFF